This TCR beta chain was recorded in a study of blood T cell repertoires in COVID-19. The overall study: Samples taken during acute and convalescent COVID-19 were collected in the United States, Italy and Spain. Sources were T cells, B-cell-depleted T cells, or PBMCs; the material itself was cDNA or gDNA.

Germline CDR1 KGHDR, CDR2 SFDVKD. The junction had 1 base not matched to a gene; V was cut back by 2 bases and J by 0 bases. The CDR3 extends over 15 amino acids. Libraries were prepared by immunoSEQ multiplex PCR; TCRdb keeps only in-frame clonotypes and omits some of them. The sample holds 180,000 or so clones, about 86% seen once. This clone was detected only once. The specimen was peripheral blood. The chain recombines TRBV24-1 with TRBJ1-1, with 8 bases fitting TRBD1. The source of this sequence is a woman older than 75 in a cohort sampled during active or convalescent COVID-19. The chain's CDR3 is CATSDSGQVNTEAFF. The CDR3 DNA is TGTGCCACCAGTGATTCGGGACAGGTGAACACTGAAGCTTTCTTT.